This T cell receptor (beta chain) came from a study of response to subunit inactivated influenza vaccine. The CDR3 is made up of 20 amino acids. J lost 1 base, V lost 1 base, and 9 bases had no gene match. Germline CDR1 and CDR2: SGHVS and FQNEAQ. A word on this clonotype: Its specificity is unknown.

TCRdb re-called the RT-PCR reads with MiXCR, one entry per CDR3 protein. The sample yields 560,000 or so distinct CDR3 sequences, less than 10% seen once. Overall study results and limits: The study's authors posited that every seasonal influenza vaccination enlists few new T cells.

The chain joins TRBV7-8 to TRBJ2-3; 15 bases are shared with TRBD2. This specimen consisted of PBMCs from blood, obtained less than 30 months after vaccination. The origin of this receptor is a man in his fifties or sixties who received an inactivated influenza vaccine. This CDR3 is CASSLVGLGLAGGRTDTQYF. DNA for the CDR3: TGTGCCAGCAGCTTAGTCGGGTTGGGACTAGCGGGGGGACGCACAGATACGCAGTATTTT.